These T cell receptor beta chains were read from a single sample in a study of blood T cell repertoires in COVID-19. This table comes from immunoSEQ multiplex PCR, and its TCRdb copy is limited to in-frame clones, with some not included. The sample has about 30,000 clones, 90% seen once. Source material: peripheral blood. These receptors were obtained from a man in his fifties or sixties with active or convalescent COVID-19. CDR3s include the opening cysteine and the closing phenylalanine or tryptophan. Fields, in order: J gene, V gene, D gene, CDR3 length, clone size, CDR3 protein, CDR3 DNA. D genes are given only for firm matches. Expanded clones get a size class; other rows say once, few or many, or leave the size out.

TRBJ2-2 | TRBV19 | TRBD1 | 15 | - | CASKNRGQNTGELFF | TGTGCCAGTAAAAACAGGGGGCAAAACACCGGGGAGCTGTTTTTT
TRBJ2-2 | TRBV10-1 | - | 17 | - | CASSDQLGRGETGELFF | TGCGCCAGCAGTGATCAGCTGGGCAGGGGAGAGACCGGGGAGCTGTTTTTT
TRBJ2-5 | TRBV9 | - | 15 | - | CASSVSPGLQETQYF | TGTGCCAGCAGCGTCTCTCCAGGCCTCCAAGAGACCCAGTACTTC
TRBJ1-2 | TRBV7-9 | - | 15 | - | CASSLDRTETYGYTF | TGTGCCAGCAGCTTAGATAGGACAGAGACCTATGGCTACACCTTC
TRBJ2-3 | TRBV10-3 | - | 14 | - | CAISESIATDTQYF | TGTGCCATCAGTGAGTCGATAGCAACAGATACGCAGTATTTT
TRBJ1-2 | TRBV10-2 | - | 15 | - | CASSEPAQGNYGYTF | TGCGCCAGCAGTGAGCCCGCACAGGGAAACTATGGCTACACCTTC
TRBJ2-1 | TRBV28 | TRBD1 | 15 | - | CASSTQGSSYNEQFF | TGTGCCAGCAGTACACAGGGGAGCTCCTACAATGAGCAGTTCTTC
TRBJ1-5 | TRBV6-5 | - | 12 | once | CASRSGDQPQHF | TGTGCCAGCAGATCAGGGGATCAGCCCCAGCATTTT
TRBJ2-5 | TRBV19 | TRBD1 | 13 | - | CASTGTAQETQYF | TGTGCCAGTACCGGGACAGCCCAAGAGACCCAGTACTTC
TRBJ1-6 | TRBV27 | TRBD1 | 16 | - | CASSDQRDSWNSPLHF | TGTGCCAGCAGCGACCAAAGGGACAGTTGGAATTCACCCCTCCACTTT
TRBJ1-1 | TRBV27 | - | 16 | - | CASRRDTWGMNTEAFF | TGTGCCAGCAGAAGGGACACCTGGGGCATGAACACTGAAGCTTTCTTT
TRBJ1-5 | TRBV29-1 | - | 12 | - | CSVGLGNQPQHF | TGCAGCGTTGGGCTTGGCAATCAGCCCCAGCATTTT
TRBJ2-7 | TRBV9 | - | 14 | - | CASSPSGQGYEQYF | TGTGCCAGCAGCCCCAGCGGGCAGGGCTACGAGCAGTACTTC
TRBJ1-1 | TRBV29-1 | - | 10 | - | CSVKQEGAFF | TGCAGCGTTAAACAGGAGGGGGCTTTCTTT
TRBJ2-7 | TRBV6-5 | - | 13 | - | CASSRDTAYEQYF | TGTGCCAGCAGCAGGGACACCGCCTACGAGCAGTACTTC
TRBJ1-2 | TRBV7-9 | - | 14 | - | CASSLGQGNYGYTF | TGTGCCAGCAGCTTGGGGCAGGGGAACTATGGCTACACCTTC
TRBJ2-7 | TRBV19 | - | 15 | - | CASCLVAQTSYEQYF | TGTGCCAGCTGTTTGGTAGCGCAAACCTCCTACGAGCAGTACTTC
TRBJ2-1 | TRBV12-3/TRBV12-4 | TRBD1 | 13 | once | CASSLGQRGEQFF | TGTGCCAGCAGTTTGGGACAGAGAGGTGAGCAGTTCTTC
TRBJ1-2 | TRBV15 | TRBD1 | 16 | - | CATSRDLVGGAYGYTF | TGTGCCACCAGCAGAGATCTCGTAGGGGGCGCCTATGGCTACACCTTC
TRBJ2-2 | TRBV7-9 | TRBD2 | 14 | - | CASSGLAGAGELFF | TGTGCCAGCAGCGGACTAGCGGGAGCCGGGGAGCTGTTTTTT
TRBJ2-5 | TRBV7-3 | - | 13 | - | CASSTTRKETQYF | TGTGCCAGCAGCACGACTAGGAAGGAGACCCAGTACTTC
TRBJ2-2 | TRBV18 | - | 14 | - | CASSPPAGTGELFF | TGTGCCAGCTCACCGCCTGCAGGGACCGGGGAGCTGTTTTTT
TRBJ2-2 | TRBV5-4 | TRBD1 | 17 | few | CASSLVGRGTNTGELFF | TGTGCCAGCAGCTTGGTAGGCAGGGGGACGAACACCGGGGAGCTGTTTTTT
TRBJ2-7 | TRBV6-5 | - | 15 | - | CASSYSYGSYYEQYF | TGTGCCAGCAGTTACTCATACGGGAGCTACTACGAGCAGTACTTC
TRBJ2-1 | TRBV30 | - | 13 | once | CAWSVSDSSEQFF | TGTGCCTGGAGTGTATCGGACAGTTCTGAGCAGTTCTTC
TRBJ2-3 | TRBV19 | - | 15 | few | CASSKRLGGTDTQYF | TGTGCCAGTAGTAAGAGGTTAGGTGGCACAGATACGCAGTATTTT
TRBJ2-1 | TRBV14 | TRBD2 | 20 | - | CASSPRRTSGARFLVNEQFF | TGTGCCAGCAGCCCAAGGAGGACTAGCGGCGCTCGATTCCTAGTCAATGAGCAGTTCTTC
TRBJ2-1 | TRBV12-5 | - | 20 | - | CASAPKSVSVWAGSYNEQFF | TGTGCTAGTGCCCCCAAATCCGTGTCAGTGTGGGCCGGATCCTACAATGAGCAGTTCTTC
TRBJ1-3 | TRBV6-4 | - | 17 | - | CASSELTGWLSGNTIYF | TGTGCCAGCAGTGAACTGACAGGCTGGCTCTCTGGAAACACCATATATTTT
TRBJ2-7 | TRBV2 | TRBD2 | 12 | - | CATTSDSYEQYF | TGTGCCACGACTAGCGACTCCTACGAGCAGTACTTC
TRBJ1-5 | TRBV2 | - | 15 | - | CASSTGPDTNQPQHF | TGTGCCAGCAGTACTGGGCCGGATACGAATCAGCCCCAGCATTTT
TRBJ2-1 | TRBV5-8 | - | 14 | - | CASSQRTTNNEQFF | TGTGCCAGCAGCCAAAGGACTACTAACAATGAGCAGTTCTTC